Presented here are 17 T cell receptor beta chains from one specimen sequenced in a study of T cell responses to AZD1222 COVID-19 vaccine. Repertoires were generated with immunoSEQ multiplex PCR, while TCRdb's copy carries only in-frame clones and drops some. This table holds under 150,000 clones, 75% to 95% found once. This material consisted of peripheral blood, taken on day 0 of AZD1222 vaccination. These receptors were obtained from an adult in good health.

This clone has only a few counts. This rearrangement joins TRBV29-1 to TRBJ2-7; the D gene could be TRBD1 or TRBD2 (5 bases each). The CDR3 has 12 amino acids. Per germline, CDR1 SQVTM and CDR2 ANQGSEA. Trimming took off 7 bases at V and 1 base at J, with 11 bases between the two ends. CDR3 sequence (DNA): TGCAGCGGGCAGGGACCGTCCTACGAGCAGTACTTC. Amino acid sequence: CSGQGPSYEQYF.

V gene TRBV7-2 combines with J gene TRBJ1-2, with D possibly matching TRBD1 (6 bases). The ends were cut back, 3 bases at V and 14 bases at J, with 19 bases in the middle. This CDR3 comprises 13 residues. The V gene's germline CDR1 is SGHTA and CDR2 FQGNSA. In DNA form, the CDR3 reads TGTGCCAGCAGCTTTGAGGGACATAGAAGGAATACCTTC. Amino acids: CASSFEGHRRNTF.

V and J are TRBV6-5 and TRBJ2-3, with D possibly being TRBD1 (5 bases). Germline V gene sequence: CDR1 MNHEY, CDR2 SVGAGI. This CDR3 region has 14 residues. V lost 8 bases to trimming and J lost 5 bases, with 17 bases between them. The CDR3 spells CASLQGQGEDTQYF. Here the CDR3 DNA reads TGTGCCAGCCTGCAGGGCCAAGGTGAAGATACGCAGTATTTT.

The rearrangement joins TRBV24-1 to TRBJ2-3; 10 nucleotides align to TRBD2. From germline, CDR1 is KGHDR and CDR2 SFDVKD. The J segment lost 4 bases and the V segment lost 3 bases, leaving 6 bases of the junction unmatched. The CDR3 sequence is 16 residues long. CDR3 sequence (DNA): TGTGCCACCAGTGATCCTAGCGGGAGTCTCGCAGATACGCAGTATTTT. It translates to CATSDPSGSLADTQYF.

This clone was seen a single time. This sequence joins TRBV5-1 and TRBJ1-5; no clear D. This CDR3 has 15 amino acids. With 0 bases removed from V and 1 base from J, the gap between germline ends came to 8 bases. CDR1 is SGHRS and CDR2 is YFSETQ in the germline V gene. CDR3 loop: CASSLGTESNQPQHF. The CDR3 nucleotides read TGCGCCAGCAGCTTGGGTACAGAGAGCAATCAGCCCCAGCATTTT.

This clone was counted a single time. V and J are TRBV7-2 and TRBJ2-1; D perhaps matches TRBD2 (7 bases). The germline CDR1 and CDR2 sequences are SGHTA and FQGNSA. The CDR3 is 15 residues long. V lost 1 base to trimming and J lost 6 bases, with 13 bases between them. The CDR3 reads CASSLGRGGGNEQFF. DNA of the CDR3: TGTGCCAGCAGCTTAGGCAGAGGGGGGGGCAATGAGCAGTTCTTC.

This chain uses TRBV5-6 with TRBJ2-5; TRBD1 aligns across 7 bases. The CDR3 sequence is 16 residues long. With V trimmed by 1 base and J by 4 bases, 10 bases remained unmatched. Germline-derived CDR1 and CDR2 are SGHDT and YYEEEE. CDR3: CASSLRTGLPGETQYF. In nucleotides, the CDR3 is TGTGCCAGCAGCTTGCGGACAGGTCTCCCCGGAGAGACCCAGTACTTC.

CDR3 protein: CAVEGGLETQYF. The CDR3 DNA sequence: TGTGCCGTTGAGGGTGGGTTGGAGACCCAGTACTTC. The chain recombines TRBV2 with TRBJ2-5; possibly TRBD2 for D (5 bases). CDR1 is SNHLY, CDR2 FYNNEI, per germline. The CDR3 covers 12 residues. V was trimmed by 11 bases and J by 5 bases, leaving 15 bases between them.

The chain combines TRBV7-2 with TRBJ1-1, with D hard to call. Trimming cost V 3 bases and J 0 bases, with 11 bases left between them. The CDR3 has 15 amino acids. Germline lookup yields CDR1 SGHTA and CDR2 FQGNSA. CDR3 amino acids: CASSFEQSVNTEAFF. CDR3 DNA: TGTGCCAGCAGCTTCGAACAGAGCGTGAACACTGAAGCTTTCTTT.

J is TRBJ2-7 and V is TRBV6-5; tentative D call: TRBD1 (5 bases). The CDR3 covers 13 residues. V dropped 2 bases and J dropped 4 bases, with 9 bases sitting between them. From germline, CDR1 is MNHEY and CDR2 SVGAGI. The CDR3 sequence is CASSYDRQYEQYF. For the CDR3, the DNA is TGTGCCAGCAGTTACGATCGACAGTACGAGCAGTACTTC.

The rearrangement uses TRBV2 and TRBJ2-3; D is possibly TRBD1 or TRBD2 (5 bases each). The CDR3 contains 16 residues. V lost 3 bases and J 4 bases, leaving 17 bases between the germline ends. The germline gives CDR1 SNHLY, CDR2 FYNNEI. The CDR3 loop is CASSEGTRPQPDTQYF. In DNA, the CDR3 is TGTGCCAGCAGTGAGGGGACGAGGCCTCAACCAGATACGCAGTATTTT. The whole variable domain, remainder taken from reference TRBV2 and TRBJ2-3, is EPEVTQTPSHQVTQMGQEVILRCVPISNHLYFYWYRQILGQKVEFLVSFYNNEISEKSEIFDDQFSVERPDGSNFTLKIRSTKLEDSAMYFCASSEGTRPQPDTQYFGPGTRLTVL.

The rearrangement joins TRBV19 to TRBJ1-5; perhaps TRBD1 as D (6 bases). V dropped 4 bases and J dropped 6 bases, with 16 bases sitting between them. The CDR3 loop spans 15 amino acids. CDR1 and CDR2 from the germline V gene are LNHDA and SQIVND (reference sequence). CDR3 protein: CASSTPTGSVQPQHF. The CDR3 DNA follows: TGTGCCAGTAGTACCCCAACAGGGAGCGTTCAGCCCCAGCATTTT.

This clone appeared once. This sequence joins TRBV18 and TRBJ2-7; 8 bases match TRBD2. V was pared by 0 bases and J by 1 base, with 5 bases of the junction left unmatched. Germline loops: CDR1 KGHSH, CDR2 LQKENI. This CDR3 comprises 16 residues. CDR3 protein: CASSPPGGGRSYEQYF. The CDR3, as DNA: TGTGCCAGCTCACCACCGGGCGGGGGGCGATCCTACGAGCAGTACTTC.

This clone was counted once. The V gene is TRBV28, the J gene TRBJ1-2; D is perhaps TRBD1 (5 bases). Trimming shortened V by 3 bases and J by 8 bases, and 19 bases separated the two germline ends. The CDR3 covers 15 residues. Germline CDR1 reads MDHEN; CDR2 reads SYDVKM. This CDR3 reads CASSFGDGAHRGYTF. CDR3 DNA: TGTGCCAGCAGTTTTGGGGATGGGGCCCACCGCGGCTACACCTTC.

The chain carries TRBV3-1 (or the pseudogene TRBV3-2) and TRBJ2-3; unclear D gene. Trimming stripped 3 bases from V and 2 bases from J, with 15 bases between. The germline gives CDR1 LGHDT, CDR2 YNNKEL (reference sequence). This CDR3 comprises 16 residues. The CDR3 DNA follows: TGTGCCAGCAGCCACCCCCGACTTGCCACCACAGATACGCAGTATTTT. Protein: CASSHPRLATTDTQYF.

The genes are TRBV5-8 and TRBJ2-5; D might be TRBD1 (7 bases). V was clipped by 1 base and J by 4 bases, with 14 bases between them. This CDR3 contains 15 residues. Germline V gives CDR1 SGHTS, CDR2 YDEGEE. The CDR3 spells CASSLWSGGRETQYF. The DNA for the CDR3 is TGTGCCAGCAGCTTGTGGTCAGGGGGGCGAGAGACCCAGTACTTC.

This chain joins TRBV7-2 and TRBJ1-6; no reliable D call. V lost 1 base to trimming and J lost 7 bases, with 11 bases between them. Germline loops: CDR1 SGHTA, CDR2 FQGNSA. The CDR3 length is 15 residues. CDR3 protein: CASSLERGFNSPLHF. CDR3 nucleotide sequence: TGTGCCAGCAGCTTAGAGCGAGGGTTCAATTCACCCCTCCACTTT. Based on the CDR3 plus reference TRBV7-2 and TRBJ1-6, the full variable domain is GAGVSQSPSNKVTEKGKDVELRCDPISGHTALYWYRQSLGQGLEFLIYFQGNSAPDKSGLPSDRFSAERTGGSVSTLTIQRTQQEDSAVYLCASSLERGFNSPLHFGNGTRLTVT.